This is a list of T cell receptor beta chains from one sample in a study of human CD4 T cells and Enterobacteriaceae. Only in-frame clones appear in the TCRdb table, and some are missing; sequencing was by immunoSEQ multiplex PCR. The repertoire has about 29,000 clones, about 80% of them found once; the top ten carry approximately 1.7%. Sequencing was done on a sample of memory CD4+ T cells from blood. The receptor set was obtained from a human donor in good health. The CDR3 runs from the conserved cysteine through the conserved F or W. The D gene is left open where the match is weak. A clone size is listed for some rows: how often the clone was seen (once, few, many), or a class if it is expanded.

V	D	size	J	CDR3	DNA
TRBV7-9	-	few	TRBJ2-7	CASSSRGEQYF	TGTGCCAGCAGCTCCCGTGGCGAGCAGTACTTC
TRBV7-2	-	-	TRBJ2-1	CASSPGVYNEQFF	TGTGCCAGCTCCCCAGGGGTTTACAATGAGCAGTTCTTC
TRBV7-6	TRBD1	-	TRBJ2-1	CASSLTGTAYNEQFF	TGTGCCAGCAGCTTGACAGGGACCGCCTACAATGAGCAGTTCTTC
TRBV7-3	-	-	TRBJ2-2	CASSSLPVDGELFF	TGTGCCAGCAGCTCGCTGCCAGTCGACGGGGAGCTGTTTTTT
TRBV10-1	TRBD1	-	TRBJ2-5	CASSAAGTAEETQYF	TGCGCCAGCAGTGCGGCCGGGACAGCCGAAGAGACCCAGTACTTC
TRBV19	TRBD2	-	TRBJ2-7	CASSSRGGTNSYEQYF	TGTGCCAGTAGTAGCCGGGGGGGCACAAACTCCTACGAGCAGTACTTC
TRBV10-3	-	-	TRBJ2-7	CAISEEGLSYEQYF	TGTGCCATCAGTGAGGAGGGCCTCTCCTACGAGCAGTACTTC
TRBV7-3	TRBD1	-	TRBJ2-6	CASSLTGSSSGANVLTF	TGTGCCAGCAGCTTGACAGGGTCTAGCTCTGGGGCCAACGTCCTGACTTTC
TRBV5-6	TRBD1	-	TRBJ1-4	CASSYWTGQRANEKLFF	TGTGCCAGCAGCTACTGGACAGGGCAAAGAGCTAATGAAAAACTGTTTTTT
TRBV11-2	-	few	TRBJ2-7	CASSRGLAEQYF	TGTGCCAGCAGCCGGGGACTCGCCGAGCAGTACTTC
TRBV19	-	-	TRBJ2-7	CASSARQDGSYEQYF	TGTGCCAGTAGTGCTAGACAGGACGGCTCATACGAGCAGTACTTC
TRBV6-6	-	once	TRBJ2-3	CASSTNTDTQYF	TGTGCCAGCAGTACGAACACAGATACGCAGTATTTT
TRBV6-6	-	-	TRBJ1-5	CASTWGTLGNQPQHF	TGTGCCAGCACTTGGGGGACACTAGGCAATCAGCCCCAGCATTTT
TRBV14	TRBD2	once	TRBJ2-3	CASASGTSGRDTQYF	TGTGCCAGTGCCTCCGGGACTAGCGGGAGAGATACGCAGTATTTT
TRBV7-8	-	-	TRBJ1-3	CASSSKTSSGNTIYF	TGTGCCAGCAGCTCGAAAACGAGCTCTGGAAACACCATATATTTT
TRBV7-9	TRBD1	few	TRBJ2-2	CASSRTGVNTGELFF	TGTGCCAGCAGCCGGACAGGGGTGAACACCGGGGAGCTGTTTTTT
TRBV5-1	-	-	TRBJ2-1	CASSGRGASYNEQFF	TGCGCCAGCAGTGGTCGGGGTGCCTCCTACAATGAGCAGTTCTTC
TRBV30	TRBD1	-	TRBJ2-7	CACPTGQGGYEQYF	TGTGCCTGTCCCACCGGACAGGGTGGATACGAGCAGTACTTC
TRBV27	-	-	TRBJ2-2	CASSLRKGGDTGELFF	TGTGCCAGCAGTCTTAGGAAAGGCGGGGACACCGGGGAGCTGTTTTTT
TRBV5-1	-	-	TRBJ2-3	CASSLAGGLAEPSTDTQYF	TGCGCCAGCAGCTTGGCCGGGGGTTTAGCGGAGCCCAGCACAGATACGCAGTATTTT
TRBV7-3	-	-	TRBJ1-2	CASSSSGGGYTF	TGTGCCAGCAGCTCCTCCGGGGGTGGCTACACCTTC
TRBV2	TRBD2	-	TRBJ2-3	CASSPGTSGSETQYF	TGTGCCAGCAGTCCCGGGACTAGCGGGAGTGAAACGCAGTATTTT
TRBV18	TRBD1	-	TRBJ2-7	CASSQGQGATYEQYF	TGTGCCAGCTCACAGGGACAGGGGGCCACCTACGAGCAGTACTTC
TRBV29-1	-	-	TRBJ2-5	CSVGPGVQETQYF	TGCAGCGTTGGGCCAGGGGTTCAAGAGACCCAGTACTTC
TRBV15	TRBD1	-	TRBJ2-7	CATSRDRGSYEQYF	TGTGCCACCAGCAGAGACAGGGGGTCCTACGAGCAGTACTTC
TRBV5-6	TRBD2	-	TRBJ2-1	CASSHTSGSGDEQFF	TGTGCCAGCAGCCATACTAGCGGGAGTGGAGATGAGCAGTTCTTC
TRBV7-2	-	few	TRBJ2-7	CASSSLARYEQYF	TGTGCCAGCAGCTCCCTTGCCCGTTACGAGCAGTACTTC
TRBV7-2	-	-	TRBJ2-3	CASSSSYLSTDTQYF	TGTGCCAGCAGCTCCTCGTACCTCAGCACAGATACGCAGTATTTT